This T cell receptor (beta chain) was identified in a study of blood T cell repertoires in COVID-19. Study-wide context: COVID-19 samples, acute and convalescent, were from the United States, Italy and Spain. T cells, B-cell-depleted T cells, or PBMCs provided the cDNA or gDNA that served as material.

The ends lost 7 bases at V and 2 bases at J; junction bases unmatched: 4. CDR1 LNHDA and CDR2 SQIVND come from the germline V gene (reference sequence). The CDR3 extends over 14 amino acids. Clones were read by immunoSEQ multiplex PCR, and TCRdb kept only the in-frame ones, dropping some. This sample carries more than 45,000 clones, more than 75% of them seen once, and the ten largest clones take more than 4.5%. The genes are TRBV19 and TRBJ2-7; 11 nucleotides align to TRBD1. This TCR derives from a man aged 35-49 years with active COVID-19. Sample: peripheral blood. This CDR3 is CASTLGQGAYEQYF. The CDR3 coding sequence is TGTGCCAGTACCCTGGGACAGGGGGCCTACGAGCAGTACTTC.